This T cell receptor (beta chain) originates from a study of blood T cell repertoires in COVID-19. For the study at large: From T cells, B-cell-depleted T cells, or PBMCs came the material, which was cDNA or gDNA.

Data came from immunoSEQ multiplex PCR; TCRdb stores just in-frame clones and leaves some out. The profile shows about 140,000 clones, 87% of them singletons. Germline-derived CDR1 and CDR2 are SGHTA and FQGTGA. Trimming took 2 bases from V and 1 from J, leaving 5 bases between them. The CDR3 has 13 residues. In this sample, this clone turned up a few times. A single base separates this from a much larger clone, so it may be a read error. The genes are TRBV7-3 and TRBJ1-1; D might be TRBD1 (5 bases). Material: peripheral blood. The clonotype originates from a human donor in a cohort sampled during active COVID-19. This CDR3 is CASSLDRNTEAFF. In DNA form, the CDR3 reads TGTGCCAGCAGCTTAGACAGGAACACTGAAGCTTTCTTT.